This T cell receptor beta chain was identified in a study of T cell responses to AZD1222 COVID-19 vaccine. V lost 0 bases, J lost 4 bases, and 8 bases lay in between. The CDR3 covers 14 residues. Germline CDR1 SGHRS, CDR2 YFSETQ. General study results and limits: Seropositivity was recorded at baseline in only 6 or 7 AZD1222 recipients.

The assay was immunoSEQ multiplex PCR, and TCRdb's table has in-frame clones only and misses some. This table holds 150,000 to 180,000 clones, more than 90% found once. Worth noting for this clone: The target antigen is unknown.

Sequenced here: peripheral blood, sampled on day 0 of AZD1222 vaccination. The TCR was taken from an adult in good health. The genes are TRBV5-1 and TRBJ1-3, with D possibly TRBD1 on 5 matching bases. This CDR3 reads CASSLDGTGNTIYF. The CDR3 DNA follows: TGCGCCAGCAGCTTGGACGGGACGGGAAACACCATATATTTT.